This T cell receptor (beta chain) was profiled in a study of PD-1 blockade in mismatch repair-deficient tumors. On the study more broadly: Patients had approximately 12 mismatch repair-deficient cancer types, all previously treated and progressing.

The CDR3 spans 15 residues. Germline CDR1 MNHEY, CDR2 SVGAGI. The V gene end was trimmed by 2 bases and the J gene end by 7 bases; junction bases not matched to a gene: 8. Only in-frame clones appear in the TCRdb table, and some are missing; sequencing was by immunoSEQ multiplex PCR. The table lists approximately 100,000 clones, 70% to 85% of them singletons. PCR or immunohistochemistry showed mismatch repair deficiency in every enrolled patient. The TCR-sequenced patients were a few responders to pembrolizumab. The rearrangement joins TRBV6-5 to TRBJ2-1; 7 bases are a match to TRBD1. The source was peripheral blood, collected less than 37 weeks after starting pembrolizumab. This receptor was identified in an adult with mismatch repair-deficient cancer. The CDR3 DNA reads TGTGCCAGCAGTTACGAGGGACAGCGTCCGAATGAGCAGTTCTTC. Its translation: CASSYEGQRPNEQFF.